The table lists the clone carrying this T cell receptor beta chain with a few counts. In the authors' workflow: Scientists estimated how many nucleated cells there were by amplifying reference gene primers. The assay was immunoSEQ multiplex PCR, and TCRdb's table has in-frame clones only and misses some. The V and J calls and clone size were taken over from that table, and D and trimming were inferred from the DNA. The sample has more than 50,000 clones, about 78% seen once; the top ten hold roughly half. This sample is part of a study of blood T cell repertoires in COVID-19. About the study: Nucleic acid was either cDNA or gDNA, and it came from T cells, B-cell-depleted T cells, or PBMCs.

This CDR3 contains 15 residues. Trimming removed 4 bases from V and 2 bases from J, with 16 bases in between. The TCR originated in a woman of 80 years or more with acute or convalescent COVID-19. Sequenced input: peripheral blood. This chain links TRBV5-3 with TRBJ2-7, with a possible D match to TRBD2 (6 bases). TRBV5-3 is an open reading frame, and its role is uncertain. CDR3 sequence (DNA): TGTGCCAGAAGCCATTCCGGGACTCGAACCTACGAGCAGTACTTC. Amino acid sequence: CARSHSGTRTYEQYF.